A single sample gave rise to the 30 T cell receptor beta chains below, sequenced in a study of blood T cell repertoires in COVID-19. Profiled with immunoSEQ multiplex PCR; TCRdb holds only in-frame clones, not every one. In the table there are roughly 300,000 clones, 65% to 90% of which are singletons. Material for sequencing was PBMCs or T cells enriched from blood (not recorded which). Source of these receptors: a woman younger than 35 who had recovered from COVID-19.

The chain carries TRBV19 and TRBJ1-1; D not certain. V lost 7 bases to trimming and J lost 6 bases, with 9 bases between them. Germline V lookup: CDR1 LNHDA, CDR2 SQIVND (reference sequence). This CDR3 contains 11 residues. The CDR3 loop reads CASMEEAEAFF. For the CDR3, the DNA is TGTGCCAGTATGGAGGAAGCTGAAGCTTTCTTT.

The chain links TRBV5-1 to TRBJ1-4; maybe TRBD1 (5 bases). Trimming removed 0 bases at V and 7 bases at J, with 13 bases between. This CDR3 comprises 15 residues. The V gene's germline CDR1 is SGHRS and CDR2 YFSETQ. The CDR3 DNA reads TGCGCCAGCAGCTTGGATCGTGGGGCGTTTGAAAAACTGTTTTTT. Amino acid sequence: CASSLDRGAFEKLFF.

V gene TRBV5-1 combines with J gene TRBJ1-1; D might be TRBD1 (6 bases). V dropped 4 bases and J dropped 6 bases, with 16 bases sitting between them. The CDR3 contains 14 residues. The germline V gene has CDR1 SGHRS and CDR2 YFSETQ. The CDR3 spells CASSPPDEGAEAFF. CDR3 bases: TGCGCCAGCAGCCCACCGGACGAGGGGGCTGAAGCTTTCTTT.

This chain uses TRBV6-1 with TRBJ2-5; TRBD2 agrees at 10 bases. V dropped 2 bases and J dropped 5; count of bases not matched to a gene: 8. This CDR3 spans 16 amino acids. The germline gives CDR1 MNHNS, CDR2 SASEGT. CDR3 sequence (DNA): TGTGCCAGCAGTGAAAACGGAGCGGGGGGGCGTGAGACCCAGTACTTC. Its protein product is CASSENGAGGRETQYF.

The V call is TRBV7-3, the J call TRBJ2-2; 7 bases agree with TRBD2. Germline V gives CDR1 SGHTA, CDR2 FQGTGA. The V and J ends lost 7 bases and 6 bases, in that order; junction bases with no gene match: 11. The CDR3 has 15 amino acids. In nucleotides, the CDR3 is TGTGCCAGCAAACCCCCAGCGAGCGGGGCCGGGGAGCTGTTTTTT. It encodes CASKPPASGAGELFF. The variable domain in full, with the rest retrieved from reference TRBV7-3 and TRBJ2-2, is GAGVSQTPSNKVTEKGKYVELRCDPISGHTALYWYRQSLGQGPEFLIYFQGTGAADDSGLPNDRFFAVRPEGSVSTLKIQRTERGDSAVYLCASKPPASGAGELFFGEGSRLTVL.

J is TRBJ2-5 and V is TRBV6-4, with TRBD2 matching 8 bases. Germline assignment: CDR1 MRHNA and CDR2 SNTAGT. V lost 3 bases and J lost 2; bases outside the gene matches: 5. There are 15 residues in the CDR3. The CDR3 nucleotides read TGTGCCAGCAGTGAACAAGCGGGGGTTCAAGAGACCCAGTACTTC. As protein: CASSEQAGVQETQYF.

The chain joins TRBV28 to TRBJ2-2, with D maybe TRBD1 (5 bases). The CDR3 consists of 13 residues. V lost 8 bases and J lost 1, with 8 bases in between. CDR1 and CDR2 from the germline V gene are MDHEN and SYDVKM. In nucleotides, the CDR3 is TGTGCCAGCTGTACAGGGAACACCGGGGAGCTGTTTTTT. Protein sequence: CASCTGNTGELFF.

The rearrangement uses TRBV7-9 and TRBJ2-7; D uncertain. V lost 2 bases and J 2 bases, leaving 7 bases between the germline ends. Per the germline V gene, CDR1 is SEHNR and CDR2 is FQNEAQ (reference sequence). The CDR3 covers 13 residues. This CDR3 is CASSLSQAYEQYF. The DNA for the CDR3 is TGTGCCAGCAGCTTAAGCCAGGCCTACGAGCAGTACTTC.

V usage is TRBV4-1 and J usage is TRBJ1-4; 9 nucleotides align to TRBD1. This CDR3 has 22 residues. CDR1 MGHRA and CDR2 YSYEKL come from the germline V gene. The V gene end was trimmed by 0 bases and the J gene end by 2 bases; junction bases not matched to a gene: 19. The CDR3 DNA reads TGCGCCAGCAGCCAAGATTTTCTCACCGGCCAGACAGGGGGTAAGACTAATGAAAAACTGTTTTTT. Translated, it gives CASSQDFLTGQTGGKTNEKLFF.

The gene calls are TRBV14 and TRBJ1-4, with TRBD1 identical over 8 bases. With 4 bases clipped from V and 8 bases from J, the junction kept 9 bases outside the gene matches. The CDR3 runs 15 residues. Germline V lookup: CDR1 SGHDN, CDR2 FVKESK. CDR3 DNA sequence: TGTGCCAGCAGCCGATCCAGGGGGCTTGGGGAAAAACTGTTTTTT. Residues: CASSRSRGLGEKLFF.

V is TRBV5-1 and J is TRBJ2-1; 8 bases match TRBD2. The germline V gene has CDR1 SGHRS and CDR2 YFSETQ. The CDR3 runs to 13 residues. V was pared by 3 bases and J by 9 bases, with 5 bases of the junction left unmatched. The DNA of the CDR3 is TGCGCCAGCAGCTCACAGCGGGGGTTTGAGCAGTTCTTC. Translating it yields CASSSQRGFEQFF.

This clone appeared once. The chain is built from TRBV5-4 and TRBJ1-1, with 7 bases fitting TRBD1. This CDR3 is 15 amino acids long. Germline-derived CDR1 and CDR2 are SGHNT and YYREEE (reference sequence). V shed 4 bases and J 1 base; nucleotides not matched to a gene: 7. The CDR3 bases are TGTGCCAGCAGCCCCCATCCAGGGGGGAACACTGAAGCTTTCTTT. This translates into CASSPHPGGNTEAFF.

J is TRBJ2-4 and V is TRBV4-1; D remains ambiguous. V was pared by 0 bases and J by 0 bases, with 15 bases between. The CDR3 covers 18 residues. Germline-derived CDR1 and CDR2 are MGHRA and YSYEKL. CDR3: CASSQDPQDPLAKNIQYF. As DNA, the CDR3 is TGCGCCAGCAGCCAAGACCCCCAGGATCCTCTAGCCAAAAACATTCAGTACTTC.

This rearrangement joins TRBV24-1 to TRBJ2-3; TRBD2 matches at 8 bases. Germline values: CDR1 KGHDR, CDR2 SFDVKD. This CDR3 comprises 18 residues. V shed 2 bases and J 5 bases; nucleotides not matched to a gene: 14. The CDR3, as DNA: TGTGCCACCAGTGATTCCCCGGGGGGGGGCGAGTTTGGAGATACGCAGTATTTT. Encoded protein: CATSDSPGGGEFGDTQYF.

This chain uses TRBV7-2 with TRBJ2-1, with TRBD2 identical over 10 bases. V trimming: 4 bases; J trimming: 11 bases; junction bases outside the gene matches: 11. The CDR3 is 15 residues long. The germline gives CDR1 SGHTA, CDR2 FQGNSA. This CDR3 is CASSSAGGHTNQQFF. The CDR3 DNA follows: TGTGCCAGCAGCTCAGCGGGGGGGCATACGAATCAGCAGTTCTTC.

This chain joins TRBV30 and TRBJ2-7, with 7 nucleotides matching TRBD1. V was clipped by 2 bases and J by 3 bases; unmatched bases: 10. The CDR3 is 15 residues long. Germline V gene data show CDR1 as GTSNPN and CDR2 as SVGIG (reference sequence). CDR3 sequence: CAWSYDKGAHYEQYF. CDR3 DNA sequence: TGTGCCTGGAGTTATGATAAGGGGGCGCACTACGAGCAGTACTTC.

This sequence joins TRBV29-1 and TRBJ1-1; 7 bases fit TRBD1. The CDR3 covers 14 residues. The germline gives CDR1 SQVTM, CDR2 ANQGSEA. V was pared by 1 base and J by 5 bases, with 7 bases of the junction left unmatched. The CDR3 coding sequence is TGCAGCGTTGAAGGGTTAGGGGGCGGTACTGAAGCTTTCTTT. This encodes CSVEGLGGGTEAFF.

This chain connects TRBV30 to TRBJ2-7; 7 nucleotides align to TRBD2. CDR1 GTSNPN and CDR2 SVGIG come from the germline V gene (reference sequence). The CDR3 extends over 15 amino acids. J gave up 2 bases and V 0 bases, and 7 bases lay outside the gene matches. In nucleotides, the CDR3 is TGTGCCTGGAGTGTGTGGGCGGGGGTGACCTACGAGCAGTACTTC. It is translated as CAWSVWAGVTYEQYF. Looking up the rest from reference TRBV30 and TRBJ2-7 gives the full variable domain: SQTIHQWPATLVQPVGSPLSLECTVEGTSNPNLYWYRQAAGRGLQLLFYSVGIGQISSEVPQNLSASRPQDRQFILSSKKLLLSDSGFYLCAWSVWAGVTYEQYFGPGTRLTVT.

The chain is built from TRBV12-5 and TRBJ2-1; TRBD2 is a possible D gene (5 bases). CDR1 is LGHNT, CDR2 FRNRAP, per germline. Trimming took 7 bases from V and 4 from J, leaving 11 bases between them. The CDR3 length is 13 residues. For the CDR3, the DNA is TGTGCTAGTGACGGGGAGAGATACAATGAGCAGTTCTTC. The encoded protein is CASDGERYNEQFF.

The genes are TRBV24-1 and TRBJ1-2; 10 nucleotides align to TRBD1. Germline V gene lookup returns CDR1 KGHDR and CDR2 SFDVKD. The J segment lost 6 bases and the V segment lost 3 bases, leaving 6 bases of the junction unmatched. CDR3 length equals 15 residues. CDR3 nucleotides: TGTGCCACCAGTGATACCGGGACAGGGGTCCATGGCTACACCTTC. This gives the protein CATSDTGTGVHGYTF.

The chain combines TRBV18 with TRBJ2-3; a weak D match, TRBD2 (5 bases). Germline V CDR1 and CDR2: KGHSH, LQKENI. The ends were cut back, 8 bases at V and 6 bases at J, with 18 bases in the middle. This CDR3 has 14 residues. The CDR3 DNA reads TGTGCCAGCGGACGGGAAGGTCCCGGGGATACGCAGTATTTT. The encoded protein is CASGREGPGDTQYF.

V usage is TRBV12-3 or TRBV12-4 and J usage is TRBJ1-2; a weak D match, TRBD1 (5 bases). Trimming cost V 3 bases and J 8 bases, with 13 bases left between them. The CDR3 sequence is 13 residues long. CDR3 in DNA: TGTGCCAGCAGTTTTGGGGCTAAGCTGGGCTACACCTTC. Translation gives CASSFGAKLGYTF.

The CDR3 is CASSQEGGGYEQYF. CDR3 nucleotide sequence: TGTGCCAGCAGCCAAGAAGGGGGCGGCTACGAGCAGTACTTC. The V and J genes are TRBV3-1 (or the pseudogene TRBV3-2) and TRBJ2-7; TRBD1 aligns across 7 bases. V lost 0 bases to trimming and J lost 3 bases; unmatched junction nucleotides: 2. There are 14 residues in the CDR3. Germline lookup yields CDR1 LGHDT and CDR2 YNNKEL (reference sequence).

The chain links TRBV29-1 to TRBJ2-7; D gene ambiguous. The V end lost 5 bases, the J end lost 6 bases, and 8 bases lay between the germline ends. Germline V gene sequence: CDR1 SQVTM, CDR2 ANQGSEA. The CDR3 extends over 10 amino acids. The CDR3 DNA reads as TGCAGCGTTATATTGGCCGAGCAGTACTTC. As protein: CSVILAEQYF.

The V and J genes are TRBV5-1 and TRBJ2-7; D call uncertain. The CDR3 has 13 residues. Germline CDR1 reads SGHRS; CDR2 reads YFSETQ. V lost 3 bases and J 1 base, leaving 8 bases between the germline ends. The CDR3 reads CASSSAVSYEQYF. The CDR3 DNA sequence: TGCGCCAGCAGCTCCGCAGTTTCCTACGAGCAGTACTTC.

The chain uses TRBV18 and TRBJ1-1; 7 positions match TRBD1. CDR3 size: 15 residues. Trimming cost V 4 bases and J 3 bases; bases outside gene matches: 8. Germline values: CDR1 KGHSH, CDR2 LQKENI. CDR3 sequence (DNA): TGTGCCAGCTCACTGGGCCGGGACAGAGACACTGAAGCTTTCTTT. Residues: CASSLGRDRDTEAFF.

V usage is TRBV5-1 and J usage is TRBJ2-5, with TRBD2 matching 9 bases. Trimming at V came to 4 bases and at J to 1 base, leaving 2 bases not matched to a gene. Germline V gives CDR1 SGHRS, CDR2 YFSETQ. The CDR3 consists of 14 residues. The CDR3 nucleotides read TGCGCCAGCAGCCGGCGGGGGGGCCAAGAGACCCAGTACTTC. Translation gives CASSRRGGQETQYF.

This clone has only a few counts. The chain couples TRBV6-6 to TRBJ2-7, with a possible D match to TRBD2 (6 bases). Deletions cut 5 bases from V and 3 bases from J, with 14 bases between. Germline V gene sequence: CDR1 MNHNY, CDR2 SVGAGI (reference sequence). This CDR3 has 14 amino acids. CDR3 protein: CASSDTGTFYEQYF. In nucleotides, the CDR3 is TGTGCCAGCAGTGATACCGGGACTTTCTACGAGCAGTACTTC.

The chain employs TRBV5-1 and TRBJ1-2; no reliable D call. Germline assignment: CDR1 SGHRS and CDR2 YFSETQ. This CDR3 is built from 14 residues. V dropped 6 bases and J dropped 2 bases, with 14 bases sitting between them. Written as DNA, the CDR3 is TGCGCCAGCAACCCCTCAGGCGGGAACTATGGCTACACCTTC. Residues: CASNPSGGNYGYTF. Drawing the rest from reference TRBV5-1 and TRBJ1-2, the complete variable domain is KAGVTQTPRYLIKTRGQQVTLSCSPISGHRSVSWYQQTPGQGLQFLFEYFSETQRNKGNFPGRFSGRQFSNSRSEMNVSTLELGDSALYLCASNPSGGNYGYTFGSGTRLTVV.

The chain joins TRBV28 to TRBJ1-4; 12 bases agree with TRBD1. V was pared by 9 bases and J by 1 base, with 12 bases of the junction left unmatched. This CDR3 comprises 18 residues. Germline lookup yields CDR1 MDHEN and CDR2 SYDVKM. For the CDR3, the DNA is TGTGCCAGTACCGGGACAGGGGGCAAAGGGGGAACTAATGAAAAACTGTTTTTT. Translated, it gives CASTGTGGKGGTNEKLFF.